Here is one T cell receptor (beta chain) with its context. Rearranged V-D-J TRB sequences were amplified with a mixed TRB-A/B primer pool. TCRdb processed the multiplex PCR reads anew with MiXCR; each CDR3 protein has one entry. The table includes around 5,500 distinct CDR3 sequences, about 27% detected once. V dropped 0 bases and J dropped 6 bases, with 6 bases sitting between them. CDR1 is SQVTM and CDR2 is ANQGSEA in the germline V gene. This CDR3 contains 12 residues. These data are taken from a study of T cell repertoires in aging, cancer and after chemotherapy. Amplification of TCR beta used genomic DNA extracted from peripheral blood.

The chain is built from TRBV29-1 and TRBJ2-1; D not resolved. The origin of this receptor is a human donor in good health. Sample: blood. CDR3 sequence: CSVEDFGNEQFF. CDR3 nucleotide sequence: TGCAGCGTTGAAGACTTCGGCAATGAGCAGTTCTTC.